This T cell receptor (beta chain) came from a study of cytomegalovirus exposure and HLA in healthy donors. In the PCR, 60 Vbeta and 13 Jbeta primers were used. Assay used: immunoSEQ multiplex PCR; TCRdb lists only in-frame clones, some missing. The sample holds around 270,000 clones; about four fifths are singletons and the top ten take less than 0.4%. V was pared by 2 bases and J by 6 bases, with 10 bases of the junction left unmatched. CDR1 is SEHNR, CDR2 FQNEAQ, per germline (reference sequence). The CDR3 contains 15 residues. The J gene is TRBJ2-7, the V gene TRBV7-9, with TRBD1 matching over 7 bases. The clonotype was recovered from a girl aged 2 to 10 in good health and CMV-seronegative. The sample was PBMCs. The CDR3 DNA is TGTGCCAGCAGCTTAAGGGACAGCCGACGGGTCGAGCAGTACTTC. Its translation is CASSLRDSRRVEQYF. Using reference TRBV7-9 and TRBJ2-7 for the parts outside the CDR3, the full variable domain is DTGVSQNPRHKITKRGQNVTFRCDPISEHNRLYWYRQTLGQGPEFLTYFQNEAQLEKSRLLSDRFSAERPKGSFSTLEIQRTEQGDSAMYLCASSLRDSRRVEQYFGPGTRLTVT.